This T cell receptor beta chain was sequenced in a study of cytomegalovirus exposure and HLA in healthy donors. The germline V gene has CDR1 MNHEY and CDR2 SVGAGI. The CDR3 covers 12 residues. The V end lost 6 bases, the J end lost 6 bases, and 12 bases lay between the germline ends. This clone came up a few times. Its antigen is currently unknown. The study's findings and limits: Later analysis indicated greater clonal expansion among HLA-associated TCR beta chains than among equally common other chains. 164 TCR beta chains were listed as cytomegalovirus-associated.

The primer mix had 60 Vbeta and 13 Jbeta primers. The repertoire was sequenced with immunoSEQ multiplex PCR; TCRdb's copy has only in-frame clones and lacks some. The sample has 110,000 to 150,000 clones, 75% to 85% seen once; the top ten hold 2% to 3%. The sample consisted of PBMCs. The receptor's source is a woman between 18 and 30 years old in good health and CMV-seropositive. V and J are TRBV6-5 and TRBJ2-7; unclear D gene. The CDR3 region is CASSQAPSEQYF. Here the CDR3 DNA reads TGTGCCAGCAGCCAGGCCCCGTCCGAGCAGTACTTC.